This T cell receptor (beta chain) was sequenced during a study of TIL therapy for anti-PD-1-resistant metastatic lung cancer. About the research overall: Median tumor mutation burden was about 1.5 mutations per megabase.

Time point of the sample: pre-treatment sample, taken before nivolumab and TIL therapy. Pleural nodules or supraclavicular lymph nodes made up most of the excised metastases sampled. Tumors were harvested before any PD-1/PD-L1 blockade. Patients were adults with stage 4 NSCLC. The libraries were made with immunoSEQ v3. Generated by immunoSEQ multiplex PCR, the TCRdb table keeps only in-frame clones and is missing some. The table lists fewer than 30,000 clones, approximately 63% of them singletons. The CDR3 totals 15 residues. After removal of 2 bases from V and 3 bases from J, the junction contained 6 bases not matched to a gene. The germline CDR1 and CDR2 sequences are MNHNS and SASEGT.

The TCR originated in a woman between 30 and 80 years old with non-small cell lung cancer. The sample consisted of tumor tissue, taken at baseline. V is TRBV6-1 and J is TRBJ2-7; 8 nucleotides match TRBD2. CDR3 in DNA: TGTGCCAGCAGTGAAATATCTAGCGGGTTCTACGAGCAGTACTTC. Residues: CASSEISSGFYEQYF.